This T cell receptor beta chain was captured by sequencing in a study of cytomegalovirus exposure and HLA in healthy donors. PCR primers comprised 60 Vbeta and 13 Jbeta primers. Produced via immunoSEQ multiplex PCR; TCRdb's table is partial and in-frame only. The sample records roughly 130,000 clones, over 8% being singletons. Germline values: CDR1 MNHNS, CDR2 SASEGT. Trimming cost V 2 bases and J 1 base, with 8 bases left between them. The CDR3 spans 14 residues. Findings and limits, study-wide: Later analysis found that TCR beta chains associated with HLA were more clonally expanded than other, equally common chains. Being productive about 87% or about 30% of the time was typical of most TCR beta V segments in an earlier analysis.

This clone came up a few times. Its cognate antigen is unknown. This chain joins TRBV6-1 and TRBJ1-1, with D possibly TRBD1 on 6 matching bases. Sequenced sample: PBMCs. The origin of this receptor is a man aged 35 to 55 in good health and CMV-seronegative. The CDR3 spells CASSEMGQNTEAFF. The CDR3 bases are TGTGCCAGCAGTGAAATGGGACAGAACACTGAAGCTTTCTTT.